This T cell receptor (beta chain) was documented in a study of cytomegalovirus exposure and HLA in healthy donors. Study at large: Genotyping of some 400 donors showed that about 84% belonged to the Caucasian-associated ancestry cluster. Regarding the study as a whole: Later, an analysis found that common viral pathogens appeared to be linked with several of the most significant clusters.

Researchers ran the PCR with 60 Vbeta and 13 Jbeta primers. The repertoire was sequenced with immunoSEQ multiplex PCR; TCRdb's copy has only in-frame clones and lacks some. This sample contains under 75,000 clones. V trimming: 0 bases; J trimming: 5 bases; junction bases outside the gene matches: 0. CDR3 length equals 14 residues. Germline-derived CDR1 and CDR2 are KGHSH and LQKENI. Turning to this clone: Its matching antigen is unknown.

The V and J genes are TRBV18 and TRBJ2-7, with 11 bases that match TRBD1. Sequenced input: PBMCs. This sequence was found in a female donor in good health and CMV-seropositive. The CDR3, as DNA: TGTGCCAGCTCACCACCGGGACAGGGGGACGAGCAGTACTTC. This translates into CASSPPGQGDEQYF.